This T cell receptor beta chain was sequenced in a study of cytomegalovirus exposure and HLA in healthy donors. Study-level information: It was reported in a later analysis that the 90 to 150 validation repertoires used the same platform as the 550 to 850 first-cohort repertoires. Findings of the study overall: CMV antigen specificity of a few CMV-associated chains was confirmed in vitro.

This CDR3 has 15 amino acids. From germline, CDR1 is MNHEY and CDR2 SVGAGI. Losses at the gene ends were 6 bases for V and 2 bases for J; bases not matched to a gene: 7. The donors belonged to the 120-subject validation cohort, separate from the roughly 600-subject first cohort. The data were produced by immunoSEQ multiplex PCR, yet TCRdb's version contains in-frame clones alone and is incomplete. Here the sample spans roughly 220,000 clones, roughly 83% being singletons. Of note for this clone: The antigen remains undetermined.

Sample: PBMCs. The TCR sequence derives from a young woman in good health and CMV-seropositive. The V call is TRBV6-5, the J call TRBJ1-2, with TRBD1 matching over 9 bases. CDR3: CASSDQGQGNYGYTF. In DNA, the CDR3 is TGTGCCAGCAGCGACCAGGGACAGGGAAACTATGGCTACACCTTC.